Shown below are 2 T cell receptor beta chains from a single sample sequenced in a study of T-cell reconstitution after alpha-beta-depleted transplantation in children. The library targeted TCRbeta and was prepared with unique molecular identifiers. TCRdb reanalysed the PCR reads using MiXCR and keeps one entry per CDR3 protein. The top ten clones hold around an eighth of a sample with 600,000 or so distinct CDR3 sequences, under 25% of them seen once. The sequenced sample was PBMCs, mostly from graft donor cells, obtained 360 days after TCRalphabeta/CD19-depleted stem cell transplant. Every receptor here comes from a boy under three years old who had a stem cell transplant for acute myeloid leukemia, so the T cells may come from the graft donor.

Ten or more counts support this clonotype. V usage is TRBV6-2 or TRBV6-3 and J usage is TRBJ2-7; unclear D gene. The CDR3 spans 13 residues. Germline V lookup: CDR1 MNHEY, CDR2 SVGEGT. The ends were cut back, 8 bases at V and 0 bases at J, with 11 bases in the middle. CDR3 nucleotide sequence: TGTGCCAGCCGCCGGACGGCCTCCTACGAGCAGTACTTC. It yields the protein CASRRTASYEQYF.

At least ten counts were recorded for this clonotype. V is TRBV29-1 and J is TRBJ2-1; tentative D call: TRBD2 (6 bases). In germline, CDR1 is SQVTM, CDR2 ANQGSEA. This CDR3 is built from 11 residues. V lost 5 bases and J lost 6, with 8 bases in between. The CDR3 spells CSVPAGNEQFF. Here the CDR3 DNA reads TGCAGCGTTCCAGCGGGCAATGAGCAGTTCTTC.